The rows below give T cell receptor beta chains drawn from one sample of a study of blood T cells in healthy people across ages. MiXCR was run by TCRdb on the 5' RACE reads, yielding one entry per CDR3 protein. Of some 640,000 distinct CDR3 sequences in the sample, about 30% are singletons; the top ten hold about a sixth. Sequenced material: blood. The receptors were sampled from a woman of 80 years or more in good health. The CDR3 runs from the conserved cysteine through the conserved F or W. The D gene is left open where the match is weak. Not every row has a clone size; where given, it reads once, few, many or a size class.

CDR3nt | CDR3aa | abundance | v_gene | d_gene | j_gene | len
TGTGCCAGCAGTGAAAGATACAAGAACACTGAAGCTTTCTTT | CASSERYKNTEAFF | few | TRBV6-1 | - | TRBJ1-1 | 14
TGTGCCAGCAGCGTAGGATCCATCTCCTACAATGAGCAGTTCTTC | CASSVGSISYNEQFF | once | TRBV9 | - | TRBJ2-1 | 15
TGTGCCAGCAGTTACTCTAGGACAGTAAACACTGAAGCTTTCTTT | CASSYSRTVNTEAFF | many | TRBV6-6 | - | TRBJ1-1 | 15
TGTGCCAGCAGTCCGGCGGTTCGCGGGGTCTACAATGAGCAGTTCTTC | CASSPAVRGVYNEQFF | many | TRBV28 | - | TRBJ2-1 | 16
TGTGCCAGCAGCTTAGCGCCTTTTCCAGGGGGTTCCTACGAGCAGTACTTC | CASSLAPFPGGSYEQYF | many | TRBV11-1 | TRBD1 | TRBJ2-7 | 17
TGTGCCAGCAGTGGACACCTGACTCCCGGGTCACCCCTCCACTTT | CASSGHLTPGSPLHF | few | TRBV28 | - | TRBJ1-6 | 15
TGTGCCAGCAGCTTAATAGCGGCCACAGATACGCAGTATTTT | CASSLIAATDTQYF | many | TRBV7-2 | - | TRBJ2-3 | 14
TGCAGTGCTGGGAGAGGGCGCAGGGAGACCCAGTACTTC | CSAGRGRRETQYF | many | TRBV20-1 | - | TRBJ2-5 | 13
TGTGCCAGCAGTTACGGGGGGCCCAACACTGAAGCTTTCTTT | CASSYGGPNTEAFF | - | TRBV6-2/TRBV6-3 | - | TRBJ1-1 | 14
TGCGCCAGCAGCCAAGATTGGTTGAAGCAGTTCTTC | CASSQDWLKQFF | many | TRBV4-1 | - | TRBJ2-1 | 12
TGCAGCGTAAGATCAGGGATTAACACTGAAGCTTTCTTT | CSVRSGINTEAFF | many | TRBV29-1 | - | TRBJ1-1 | 13
TGCGCCAGCAGCTTGGGGGGCCCAGGACGGGCTTTGGGCACTGAAGCTTTCTTT | CASSLGGPGRALGTEAFF | - | TRBV5-1 | - | TRBJ1-1 | 18
TGTGCCACCCCAGATAAGCCGAACACTGAAGCTTTCTTT | CATPDKPNTEAFF | - | TRBV2 | - | TRBJ1-1 | 13
TGTGCCAGCAGCTTAGTATTTAACGGGGAGCTGTTTTTT | CASSLVFNGELFF | many | TRBV7-9 | - | TRBJ2-2 | 13
TGTGCCAGTAGTACGGACAGGGGGCATGGCTACACCTTC | CASSTDRGHGYTF | - | TRBV19 | TRBD1 | TRBJ1-2 | 13
TGCAGTGCTAGGGGTACCGGGACAGGGGACTACAATGAGCAGTTCTTC | CSARGTGTGDYNEQFF | many | TRBV20-1 | TRBD1 | TRBJ2-1 | 16
TGTGCCAGCGAGGATAGGGAAGAGACCCAGTACTTC | CASEDREETQYF | - | TRBV7-2 | - | TRBJ2-5 | 12
TGCAGCGTGGAGCAGGGGTTGAGCTATGGCTACACCTTC | CSVEQGLSYGYTF | many | TRBV29-1 | - | TRBJ1-2 | 13
TGCAGTGCCAAAGGGTCAAGCACAGATACGCAGTATTTT | CSAKGSSTDTQYF | many | TRBV20-1 | - | TRBJ2-3 | 13
TGCAGTGCTGCACTCGTCGGACAGGGGGCATCGGGAACTGAAGCTTTCTTT | CSAALVGQGASGTEAFF | few | TRBV20-1 | TRBD1 | TRBJ1-1 | 17
TGTGCCAGCAGCGTGGACAGGGCAGGTGAAAAACTGTTTTTT | CASSVDRAGEKLFF | few | TRBV5-5 | TRBD1 | TRBJ1-4 | 14
TGTGCCAGCAGCAAGGTACTAGCGGGAGGAGAGACCCAGTACTTC | CASSKVLAGGETQYF | - | TRBV21-1 | - | TRBJ2-5 | 15
TGCAGTGCTAGAGAGTTCGGGGGTCCCCAAGAGACCCAGTACTTC | CSAREFGGPQETQYF | - | TRBV20-1 | - | TRBJ2-5 | 15
TGTGCCACCAGCACCCCGGGACAGGGGGGAATCAATCAGCCCCAGCATTTT | CATSTPGQGGINQPQHF | few | TRBV15 | TRBD1 | TRBJ1-5 | 17
TGTGCCAGCAGTCCCGGACAGGGGGCCGGCCAAGAGACCCAGTACTTC | CASSPGQGAGQETQYF | once | TRBV7-7 | TRBD1 | TRBJ2-5 | 16
TGTGCCAGCAGTTTATCACCGGGGGCCGCTCACCGAAGCGAGCAGTACTTC | CASSLSPGAAHRSEQYF | many | TRBV28 | - | TRBJ2-7 | 17
TGCAGTGCTAGTGGTTTTGGTAACAAAAACATTCAGTACTTC | CSASGFGNKNIQYF | - | TRBV20-1 | - | TRBJ2-4 | 14
TGCAGTGCTAGATGGGGTGCTAAGAGCTCCTACGAGCAGTACTTC | CSARWGAKSSYEQYF | many | TRBV20-1 | - | TRBJ2-7 | 15
TGCAGTACGAACGATCGGGGGACAGGGAATGGCGGCTACACCTTC | CSTNDRGTGNGGYTF | many | TRBV20-1 | TRBD1 | TRBJ1-2 | 15
TGCGCCAGCAGCCAAGCCTACAGGGGGCGTGGTATGAACACTGAAGCTTTCTTT | CASSQAYRGRGMNTEAFF | - | TRBV4-1 | TRBD1 | TRBJ1-1 | 18
TGTGCCAGCAGCCCCTACCCCGGGACAGAGGGTTCCGAGCAGTACTTC | CASSPYPGTEGSEQYF | many | TRBV5-5 | TRBD1 | TRBJ2-7 | 16
TGTGCCAGCAGCCAGGGGACAGGGGCGTTGGGAGAGCAGTACTTC | CASSQGTGALGEQYF | many | TRBV4-2 | TRBD1 | TRBJ2-7 | 15
TGTGCCAGCAGCTTAGGGGTGGGGACAGGGGGTGAGCAGTTCTTC | CASSLGVGTGGEQFF | many | TRBV11-2 | TRBD1 | TRBJ2-1 | 15
TGTGCCAGCAGTCTCTACTTCGGGACCGATCATCCTAATGAGCAGTTCTTC | CASSLYFGTDHPNEQFF | many | TRBV28 | - | TRBJ2-1 | 17
TGTGCCATCAGTCCGGGCCAGGGGGATAATTCACCCCTCCACTTT | CAISPGQGDNSPLHF | many | TRBV10-3 | TRBD1 | TRBJ1-6 | 15
TGTGCCAGCAGCCGCAGGGGGGCCAGGGAGCAGTACTTC | CASSRRGAREQYF | many | TRBV7-2 | - | TRBJ2-7 | 13
TGTGCCAGCAGCCAAGATCAAGGAGGGGGCGTTCTCCCTTACGAGCAGTACTTC | CASSQDQGGGVLPYEQYF | - | TRBV3-1 | - | TRBJ2-7 | 18
TGTGCCAGCAGCCCCCGGACGGGGGCCCTCTACAATGAGCAGTTCTTC | CASSPRTGALYNEQFF | many | TRBV4-2 | - | TRBJ2-1 | 16
TGTGCCACCAGCAGAGATGTCGGTTACAATCAGCTCCAGCATTTT | CATSRDVGYNQLQHF | - | TRBV15 | - | TRBJ1-5 | 15
TGTGCCAGCAGCGTAGGGCCCCTGAATGAGCAGTTCTTC | CASSVGPLNEQFF | many | TRBV9 | - | TRBJ2-1 | 13
TGCAGTGCCCACACGGCGGGACAGGGCACAGATACGCAGTATTTT | CSAHTAGQGTDTQYF | - | TRBV20-1 | TRBD1 | TRBJ2-3 | 15
TGTGCCAGCTCACTTAAGGCTAATGAAAAACTGTTTTTT | CASSLKANEKLFF | - | TRBV18 | - | TRBJ1-4 | 13
TGTGCCAGCAGTTACTCGACAGGGGGCCGTGAAGCTTTCTTT | CASSYSTGGREAFF | - | TRBV6-5 | TRBD1 | TRBJ1-1 | 14
TGTGCCAGCTCACGCGTAACAGGGGCGAGGTTCACTGAAGCTTTCTTT | CASSRVTGARFTEAFF | - | TRBV18 | TRBD1 | TRBJ1-1 | 16
TGTGCCAGCAGCTTGCACCGTGGATCCCAGCATTTT | CASSLHRGSQHF | few | TRBV5-6 | - | TRBJ1-5 | 12
TGTGCCAGCAGTTTATTAGCGGGGAGCAATGAGCAGTTCTTC | CASSLLAGSNEQFF | many | TRBV12-3/TRBV12-4 | TRBD2 | TRBJ2-1 | 14
TGTGCCAGCAGTTTTCAAGGGACAGGGCTTCCAGAGACCCAGTACTTC | CASSFQGTGLPETQYF | many | TRBV12-3/TRBV12-4 | TRBD1 | TRBJ2-5 | 16
TGCGCCGGCAGCTTGGAGTTGGCGGGGGGAGGAGCAGATACGCAGTATTTT | CAGSLELAGGGADTQYF | - | TRBV5-1 | TRBD2 | TRBJ2-3 | 17
TGTGCCACCAGCAGGGGAGGCGGTAATGAAAAACTGTTTTTT | CATSRGGGNEKLFF | many | TRBV15 | - | TRBJ1-4 | 14
TGTGCCAGCAGCCTCTCCCCCACGGCGCAGTATTTT | CASSLSPTAQYF | many | TRBV14 | - | TRBJ2-3 | 12
TGTGCCAGCAGAGGTGGGCACAGGGGCACAGATACGCAGTATTTT | CASRGGHRGTDTQYF | many | TRBV6-5 | - | TRBJ2-3 | 15
TGCAGTGCTAGATCAGTAGGGAGCACTGAAGCTTTCTTT | CSARSVGSTEAFF | many | TRBV20-1 | - | TRBJ1-1 | 13
TGTGCCAGCAGTGATACTAGCGGGGGCAGTGAGTCACGAGATACGCAGTATTTT | CASSDTSGGSESRDTQYF | - | TRBV12-3/TRBV12-4 | TRBD2 | TRBJ2-3 | 18
TGTGCCAGCAGTTACTCCACGCCAGGACCCCGCGAGCAGTACTTC | CASSYSTPGPREQYF | many | TRBV6-6 | - | TRBJ2-7 | 15
TGTGCCAGCAGCGACAGACAGGGGGGTTACGAGCAGTACTTC | CASSDRQGGYEQYF | - | TRBV7-8 | TRBD1 | TRBJ2-7 | 14
TGTGCCAGCAGTTTACGTGAAGGGGGTGGATATGGCTACACCTTC | CASSLREGGGYGYTF | - | TRBV27 | - | TRBJ1-2 | 15
TGTGCCACCAGCCGTCACGCCGAACAGGGGCCTTACAATGAGCAGTACTTC | CATSRHAEQGPYNEQYF | few | TRBV15 | TRBD1 | TRBJ2-7 | 17
TGTGCCAGCAGCCCCAACGGGGTCCACGAGCAGTACTTC | CASSPNGVHEQYF | many | TRBV11-3 | - | TRBJ2-7 | 13
TGTACCAGCAGCCCTCGACGAGGGCAGTACTTC | CTSSPRRGQYF | few | TRBV28 | - | TRBJ2-5 | 11
TGTGCCAGCACAAATCCACCGGGATTTTCCTACAATGAGCAGTTCTTC | CASTNPPGFSYNEQFF | many | TRBV6-2/TRBV6-3 | - | TRBJ2-1 | 16